This T cell receptor (beta chain) was sequenced in a study of control samples from healthy donors and cancer patients. This clone appeared a single time. Germline V gives CDR1 SGHNT, CDR2 YYREEE (reference sequence). The CDR3 consists of 12 residues. Between the trimmed V and J ends, which lost 0 bases and 5 bases, there was a span of 4 bases. Profiled with immunoSEQ multiplex PCR; TCRdb holds only in-frame clones, not every one. The table has approximately 89,000 clones, about 85% seen once. Sequenced sample: blood. The chain joins TRBV5-4 to TRBJ2-3; no clear D. This receptor was identified in a woman aged 40-49 years in good health. CDR3 in amino acids: CASSLDRDTQYF. In DNA form, the CDR3 reads TGTGCCAGCAGCTTGGACAGAGATACGCAGTATTTT.